One and the same sample provided the 11 T cell receptor beta chains below, sequenced in a study of T cell responses to AZD1222 COVID-19 vaccine. The repertoire was sequenced with immunoSEQ multiplex PCR; TCRdb's copy has only in-frame clones and lacks some. The top ten hold approximately 1.9% of the sample, which has 180,000 or so clones, around 90% seen once. This material consisted of peripheral blood, taken 28 days after the second AZD1222 dose. Source of these receptors: an adult who received the AZD1222 COVID-19 vaccine.

V usage is TRBV4-1 and J usage is TRBJ1-5, with D possibly TRBD1 on 6 matching bases. Germline lookup yields CDR1 MGHRA and CDR2 YSYEKL. V was clipped by 2 bases and J by 4 bases, with 12 bases between them. This CDR3 has 15 residues. The CDR3 sequence is CASSQPGQKNQPQHF. For the CDR3, the DNA is TGCGCCAGCAGCCAACCGGGACAAAAGAATCAGCCCCAGCATTTT.

This rearrangement joins TRBV6-2 or TRBV6-3 to TRBJ1-2; TRBD1 matches at 9 bases. V gave up 5 bases and J gave up 1 base; unmatched junction bases: 5. The CDR3 contains 15 residues. The germline V gene has CDR1 MNHEY and CDR2 SVGEGT. The CDR3 loop is CASSTTGGLNYGYTF. In DNA, the CDR3 is TGTGCCAGCAGTACCACAGGGGGCCTTAACTATGGCTACACCTTC.

The chain couples TRBV18 to TRBJ1-4; 9 bases match TRBD1. Per the germline V gene, CDR1 is KGHSH and CDR2 is LQKENI. CDR3 length equals 13 residues. V shed 6 bases and J 6 bases; nucleotides not matched to a gene: 2. The chain's CDR3 is CASSGQGDEKLFF. CDR3 sequence (DNA): TGTGCCAGCTCGGGACAGGGAGATGAAAAACTGTTTTTT. The full variable domain, in which reference TRBV18 and TRBJ1-4 provide the parts outside the CDR3, is NAGVMQNPRHLVRRRGQEARLRCSPMKGHSHVYWYRQLPEEGLKFMVYLQKENIIDESGMPKERFSAEFPKEGPSILRIQQVVRGDSAAYFCASSGQGDEKLFFGSGTQLSVL.

This sequence joins TRBV27 and TRBJ2-7, with TRBD2 matching 13 bases. Germline CDR1 MNHEY, CDR2 SMNVEV (reference sequence). The CDR3 is 16 residues long. Unmatched junction bases numbered 3, after V lost 4 bases and J lost 0 bases. The CDR3 loop is CASSSGLAGSSYEQYF. In DNA form, the CDR3 reads TGTGCCAGCAGTTCGGGACTAGCGGGGAGCTCCTACGAGCAGTACTTC.

The V call is TRBV6-5, the J call TRBJ2-5; D remains unclear. The CDR3 is made up of 10 amino acids. Germline V gene lookup returns CDR1 MNHEY and CDR2 SVGAGI. Trimming shortened V by 6 bases and J by 3 bases, and 2 bases separated the two germline ends. The CDR3 DNA reads as TGTGCCAGCAGGGAAGAGACCCAGTACTTC. This gives the protein CASREETQYF.

This chain joins TRBV28 and TRBJ1-2, with 11 bases matching TRBD1. V was clipped by 6 bases and J by 8 bases; unmatched bases: 5. This CDR3 spans 13 amino acids. CDR1 and CDR2 (germline): MDHEN, SYDVKM. CDR3 sequence reads: CASSRTGGAGYTF. The CDR3 DNA reads TGTGCCAGCAGCCGGACAGGGGGCGCGGGCTACACCTTC.

V and J are TRBV7-2 and TRBJ2-2, with D maybe TRBD2 (5 bases). Trimming took 2 bases from V and 2 from J, leaving 6 bases between them. CDR1 is SGHTA, CDR2 FQGNSA, per germline. There are 14 residues in the CDR3. The CDR3 nucleotides are TGTGCCAGCAGCTTACTAGCCAACACCGGGGAGCTGTTTTTT. Translation: CASSLLANTGELFF.

The rearrangement uses TRBV7-8 and TRBJ2-3, with 7 bases matching TRBD2. Germline assignment: CDR1 SGHVS and CDR2 FQNEAQ. The CDR3 has 18 amino acids. V gave up 5 bases and J gave up 2 bases; unmatched junction bases: 16. DNA for the CDR3: TGTGCCAGCAGCACCGGGACTACAGTACCGGGTCTCACAGATACGCAGTATTTT. Translated, it gives CASSTGTTVPGLTDTQYF. The full variable domain, completed using reference TRBV7-8 and TRBJ2-3, is GAGVSQSPRYKVAKRGQDVALRCDPISGHVSLFWYQQALGQGPEFLTYFQNEAQLDKSGLPSDRFFAERPEGSVSTLKIQRTQQEDSAVYLCASSTGTTVPGLTDTQYFGPGTRLTVL.

The table lists this clone with a count of one. The chain is built from TRBV27 and TRBJ2-7, with D unclear. V was clipped by 6 bases and J by 6 bases, with 15 bases between them. Germline V CDR1 and CDR2: MNHEY, SMNVEV (reference sequence). The CDR3 contains 13 residues. This chain's CDR3 is CASRRSVSAEQYF. CDR3 in DNA: TGTGCCAGCAGGCGAAGCGTGTCAGCCGAGCAGTACTTC.

The chain combines TRBV5-1 with TRBJ2-2, with D possibly matching TRBD2 (6 bases). The V gene's germline CDR1 is SGHRS and CDR2 YFSETQ. Trimming took off 4 bases at V and 4 bases at J, with 14 bases between the two ends. The CDR3 is 15 residues long. This CDR3 is CASSEVGGGTGELFF. Here the CDR3 DNA reads TGCGCCAGCAGCGAGGTCGGGGGTGGCACCGGGGAGCTGTTTTTT.

This chain uses TRBV5-4 with TRBJ2-3; 8 bases map to TRBD2. Trimming took 2 bases from V and 1 from J; bases not matched to a gene: 9. CDR3 size: 17 residues. Per the germline V gene, CDR1 is SGHNT and CDR2 is YYREEE (reference sequence). The CDR3 protein is CASSFLRTSPGTDTQYF. The DNA of the CDR3 is TGTGCCAGCAGCTTTCTCCGGACTAGCCCAGGCACAGATACGCAGTATTTT.